These 21 T cell receptor beta chains came from one sample sequenced in a study of beta chain features in type 1 diabetes listed by TCRdb under 2018. No cognate antigen is known for these TCRs. Overall results and qualifications from the work: A moderate but significant shortening of TCRB CDR3 length was observed in type 1 diabetes patients in all four CD4+ subsets.

The library was built by means of the immunoSEQ multiplex PCR assay. The entire amount of isolated RNA was reverse transcribed using the High Capacity cDNA Reverse Transcription Kit, so the sequenced TCRB transcripts were expressed ones. Drawn from immuneACCESS, this table holds only the in-frame rearrangements with V and J called that TCRdb kept. Clones are partly lost; checked studies trace under half to an unresolved V gene and leave the rest unexplained. In all, the sample holds about 340,000 clones, and about a tenth of those were seen once. The top ten hold 1% of the sample. The source material was central memory CD4+ T cells from blood. The receptors shown here come from a man aged 25 to 40 with type 1 diabetes.

This clone appeared a few times. The J gene is TRBJ2-1, the V gene TRBV7-9; D possibly matches TRBD1 or TRBD2 (7 bases each). V was trimmed by 7 bases and J by 4 bases, leaving 17 bases between them. CDR1 is SEHNR, CDR2 FQNEAQ, per germline (reference sequence). The CDR3 runs 15 residues. CDR3: CASIRGASGYNEQFF. CDR3 nucleotides: TGTGCCAGCATCAGGGGGGCTAGCGGTTACAATGAGCAGTTCTTC.

In DNA, the CDR3 is TGTGCCAGCAGCACTGACGCAGGGGGCTTGGGATCCTTGTACTTC. This codes for CASSTDAGGLGSLYF. The genes are TRBV2 and TRBJ2-5, with 8 positions matching TRBD1. The J segment lost 13 bases and the V segment lost 6 bases, leaving 19 bases of the junction unmatched. CDR3 size: 15 residues. Germline CDR1 is SNHLY and CDR2 is FYNNEI.

V gene TRBV30 combines with J gene TRBJ1-4, with a tentative D call TRBD1 (5 bases). The V and J ends lost 0 bases and 0 bases respectively, with 11 bases between them. CDR1 and CDR2 from the germline V gene are GTSNPN and SVGIG (reference sequence). This CDR3 is built from 16 residues. The CDR3, as DNA: TGTGCCTGGAGTGTATCGCAGGGCGCAACTAATGAAAAACTGTTTTTT. It is translated as CAWSVSQGATNEKLFF.

This clone appeared a few times. The rearrangement links TRBV27 to TRBJ1-5; tentatively, D is TRBD1 (5 bases). Germline lookup yields CDR1 MNHEY and CDR2 SMNVEV (reference sequence). The CDR3 totals 16 residues. Trimming took off 4 bases at V and 3 bases at J, with 16 bases between the two ends. CDR3 in amino acids: CASSSLGAGVNQPQHF. DNA of the CDR3: TGTGCCAGCAGTTCCTTAGGGGCGGGGGTCAATCAGCCCCAGCATTTT.

This clone was counted between two and nine times. The chain links TRBV15 to TRBJ1-2; 8 nucleotides line up with TRBD1. Germline V gives CDR1 LNHNV, CDR2 YYDKDF (reference sequence). V shed 3 bases, J shed 3 bases, and the junction held 9 bases outside the gene matches. This CDR3 spans 16 amino acids. CDR3 in amino acids: CATSSPDRVLYYGYTF. The CDR3 bases are TGTGCCACCAGCAGCCCGGACAGGGTCCTTTACTATGGCTACACCTTC. The full variable domain, completed using reference TRBV15 and TRBJ1-2, is DAMVIQNPRYQVTQFGKPVTLSCSQTLNHNVMYWYQQKSSQAPKLLFHYYDKDFNNEADTPDNFQSRRPNTSFCFLDIRSPGLGDTAMYLCATSSPDRVLYYGYTFGSGTRLTVV.

Turning to this clone: A single base separates this from a much larger clone, so it may be a read error. J is TRBJ2-6 and V is TRBV5-6; D gene uncertain. Germline V CDR1 and CDR2: SGHDT, YYEEEE. Trimming removed 2 bases at V and 0 bases at J, with 3 bases between. The CDR3 loop spans 14 amino acids. The DNA of the CDR3 is TGTGCCAGCAGCTTCACCTCTGGGGCCAACGTCCTGACTTTC. As protein: CASSFTSGANVLTF.

This clone was found a few times. V gene TRBV7-2 combines with J gene TRBJ2-5, with D unresolved. Trimming stripped 3 bases from V and 5 bases from J, with 10 bases between. CDR1 and CDR2 from the germline V gene are SGHTA and FQGNSA. The CDR3 has 13 residues. CDR3 DNA: TGTGCCAGCAGCTTTTCTGAAATGGAGACCCAGTACTTC. Translation gives CASSFSEMETQYF. The entire variable domain, with the rest obtained from reference TRBV7-2 and TRBJ2-5, is as follows: GAGVSQSPSNKVTEKGKDVELRCDPISGHTALYWYRQSLGQGLEFLIYFQGNSAPDKSGLPSDRFSAERTGGSVSTLTIQRTQQEDSAVYLCASSFSEMETQYFGPGTRLLVL.

This clone was counted many times. The chain joins TRBV5-8 to TRBJ2-1, with D possibly matching TRBD1 (6 bases). Germline V CDR1 and CDR2: SGHTS, YDEGEE. This CDR3 contains 12 residues. V was pared by 7 bases and J by 7 bases, with 12 bases between. The CDR3 DNA reads as TGTGCCAGCGCCCAGGGGCGGAATGAGCAGTTCTTC. It codes for CASAQGRNEQFF.

The chain uses TRBV7-2 and TRBJ2-3; D ambiguous. This CDR3 comprises 14 residues. The V end was cut by 10 bases, the J end by 4 bases, with 18 bases between. Germline V CDR1 and CDR2: SGHTA, FQGNSA. Here the CDR3 reads CATRGINGPDTQYF. CDR3 DNA sequence: TGTGCCACCCGAGGAATCAATGGCCCAGATACGCAGTATTTT.

The J gene is TRBJ1-1, the V gene TRBV29-1; no definite D call. Germline values: CDR1 SQVTM, CDR2 ANQGSEA. V shed 7 bases and J shed 4 bases, with 10 bases lying between them. The CDR3 extends over 11 amino acids. The CDR3 coding sequence is TGCAGCGGATGGGAGGGCACTGAAGCTTTCTTT. As protein: CSGWEGTEAFF.

The chain couples TRBV2 to TRBJ2-1; 10 nucleotides line up with TRBD1. With 7 bases clipped from V and 3 bases from J, the junction kept 3 bases outside the gene matches. The CDR3 contains 14 residues. Germline CDR1 SNHLY, CDR2 FYNNEI. In nucleotides, the CDR3 is TGTGCCAGCAAGGGGACAGGGGTCTACAATGAGCAGTTCTTC. Its translation: CASKGTGVYNEQFF. Full variable domain (rest looked up from reference TRBV2 and TRBJ2-1): EPEVTQTPSHQVTQMGQEVILRCVPISNHLYFYWYRQILGQKVEFLVSFYNNEISEKSEIFDDQFSVERPDGSNFTLKIRSTKLEDSAMYFCASKGTGVYNEQFFGPGTRLTVL.

The chain joins TRBV20-1 to TRBJ2-3; D gene ambiguous. Germline V gene sequence: CDR1 DFQATT, CDR2 SNEGSKA (reference sequence). V dropped 7 bases and J dropped 6 bases, with 8 bases sitting between them. CDR3 length: 10 amino acids. This chain's CDR3 is CSGRHDTQYF. The CDR3 DNA sequence: TGCAGTGGTAGGCACGATACGCAGTATTTT.

V is TRBV18 and J is TRBJ2-7; D remains ambiguous. Between the trimmed V and J ends, which lost 1 base and 2 bases, there was a span of 12 bases. Germline lookup yields CDR1 KGHSH and CDR2 LQKENI. This CDR3 spans 15 amino acids. CDR3 sequence: CASSPLSQPPYEQYF. The CDR3 DNA follows: TGTGCCAGCTCACCACTTTCACAGCCTCCCTACGAGCAGTACTTC.

The J gene is TRBJ1-1, the V gene TRBV25-1; weak D call: TRBD1 (5 bases). V lost 8 bases, J lost 8 bases, and 12 bases lay in between. This CDR3 has 11 residues. The germline V gene has CDR1 MGHDK and CDR2 SYGVNS. The CDR3 nucleotides are TGTGCCAGCGGTTACCACAGGGAAGCTTTCTTT. Its protein is CASGYHREAFF.

This clone turned up a few times. This sequence joins TRBV5-1 and TRBJ2-5, with 12 bases identical to TRBD2. Germline V gene sequence: CDR1 SGHRS, CDR2 YFSETQ. This CDR3 has 14 residues. V lost 4 bases and J lost 5; bases outside the gene matches: 3. The CDR3 protein is CASSVTSGGETQYF. CDR3 bases: TGCGCCAGCAGCGTGACTAGCGGGGGTGAGACCCAGTACTTC.

This clone was seen just once. J is TRBJ2-5 and V is TRBV7-6; 7 bases are shared with TRBD1. Trimming at V came to 4 bases and at J to 2 bases, leaving 7 bases not matched to a gene. This CDR3 has 15 residues. Per germline, CDR1 SGHVS and CDR2 FNYEAQ. The CDR3, as DNA: TGTGCCAGCAGCTCCTCACAGGGGATACAAGAGACCCAGTACTTC. This codes for CASSSSQGIQETQYF.

This rearrangement joins TRBV5-1 to TRBJ2-5; 12 bases match TRBD1. CDR1 SGHRS and CDR2 YFSETQ come from the germline V gene. The CDR3 length is 17 residues. Trimming took 7 bases from V and 6 from J; bases not matched to a gene: 16. The CDR3 is CASSTSTGTGGGKTQYF. The CDR3 DNA sequence: TGCGCCAGCTCGACGTCCACCGGGACAGGGGGCGGAAAGACCCAGTACTTC.

The sample holds a few counts of this clone. V and J are TRBV5-1 and TRBJ2-3; 9 nucleotides line up with TRBD2. This CDR3 spans 15 amino acids. V lost 5 bases, J lost 2 bases, and 6 bases stayed unmatched. CDR1 and CDR2 (germline): SGHRS, YFSETQ. In DNA, the CDR3 is TGCGCCAGCAGATTCCTAGCGGGGACCACAGATACGCAGTATTTT. Translation gives CASRFLAGTTDTQYF.

This clone came up a few times. At one of its ends the junction is not consistent with the germline gene, which may arise from a read error. The V gene is TRBV10-3, the J gene TRBJ1-5; the D is unclear. CDR3 size: 13 residues. Germline CDR1 reads ENHRY; CDR2 reads SYGVKD. The CDR3 DNA reads as TGTGCCAGCAGTGAAAGTGGGAATCAGCCCCAGCATTTT. It codes for CASSESGNQPQHF.

The chain has TRBV6-1 and TRBJ2-3; 8 bases match TRBD1. The CDR3 consists of 14 residues. Trimming removed 5 bases from V and 2 bases from J; junction bases left unmatched: 3. Germline V CDR1 and CDR2: MNHNS, SASEGT. DNA for the CDR3: TGTGCCAGCAGTTTGACAGGGGCCACAGATACGCAGTATTTT. Its translation is CASSLTGATDTQYF.

At least ten counts were recorded for this clone. The chain recombines TRBV28 with TRBJ1-4; no definite D call. The V end lost 5 bases, the J end lost 0 bases, and 10 bases lay between the germline ends. The CDR3 runs 15 residues. Germline assignment: CDR1 MDHEN and CDR2 SYDVKM. CDR3 protein: CASSRGGSTNEKLFF. The CDR3 DNA sequence: TGTGCCAGCAGTCGGGGAGGGTCAACTAATGAAAAACTGTTTTTT.